The 6 T cell receptor beta chains given below trace back to one sample, sequenced in a study of CD8 T cells in ankylosing spondylitis. MiXCR, applied by TCRdb to the 5' RACE reads, yields one record per CDR3 protein. Found here are a few hundred thousand distinct CDR3 sequences, around 19% of them singletons; the top ten hold about 44%. Study findings and constraints: A motif of fewer than ten highly homologous TCR beta variants was seen as apparently characteristic of ankylosing spondylitis blood.

Their antigens are not known. Specimen: blood, either unsorted or a sorted T cell fraction (not recorded which). The source of these receptors is a male donor with ankylosing spondylitis.

This chain connects TRBV29-1 to TRBJ1-4; tentatively, D is TRBD1 (6 bases). The CDR3 has 15 residues. Looked up from germline, CDR1 is SQVTM and CDR2 is ANQGSEA. V gave up 4 bases and J gave up 7 bases, with 19 bases separating them. CDR3 coding DNA: TGCAGCGTTGCGATTGTGGGGGCCGTGGGTGAAAAACTGTTTTTT. Amino acid sequence: CSVAIVGAVGEKLFF.

The chain links TRBV9 to TRBJ2-3; no clear D gene. The CDR3 is 14 amino acids. The germline V gene encodes CDR1 SGDLS and CDR2 YYNGEE. Trimming took 0 bases from V and 4 from J, leaving 9 bases between them. The CDR3 spells CASSVAVDPDTQYF. The CDR3, as DNA: TGTGCCAGCAGCGTAGCAGTAGATCCAGATACGCAGTATTTT. The whole variable domain, filled in from reference TRBV9 and TRBJ2-3, reads DSGVTQTPKHLITATGQRVTLRCSPRSGDLSVYWYQQSLDQGLQFLIQYYNGEERAKGNILERFSAQQFPDLHSELNLSSLELGDSALYFCASSVAVDPDTQYFGPGTRLTVL.

Here the CDR3 reads CASSALQTERPSSYNEQFF. The CDR3 nucleotides read TGTGCCAGCAGCGCCCTTCAGACCGAAAGGCCGAGCTCCTACAATGAGCAGTTCTTC. The V and J genes are TRBV11-1 and TRBJ2-1; D unclear. V was cut by 5 bases and J by 0 bases, with 23 bases left in between. The CDR3 is 19 amino acids. The germline gives CDR1 SGHAT, CDR2 FQDESV (reference sequence). The full variable domain, in which reference TRBV11-1 and TRBJ2-1 provide the parts outside the CDR3, is EAEVAQSPRYKITEKSQAVAFWCDPISGHATLYWYRQILGQGPELLVQFQDESVVDDSQLPKDRFSAERLKGVDSTLKIQPAELGDSAMYLCASSALQTERPSSYNEQFFGPGTRLTVL.

To note about this clonotype: An end of the junction does not agree with germline; a read error may underlie this. V usage is TRBV5-1 and J usage is TRBJ2-2; no definite D call. Germline CDR1 and CDR2: SGHRS and YFSETQ. This CDR3 has 17 residues. Here the CDR3 DNA reads TGTGCCAGCAGCTTGTTGTGGCAGACGACGAACACCGGGGAGCTGTTTTTT. Translating it yields CASSLLWQTTNTGELFF.

This rearrangement joins TRBV7-9 to TRBJ1-1; tentative D call: TRBD1 (5 bases). Germline values: CDR1 SEHNR, CDR2 FQNEAQ (reference sequence). V lost 1 base and J 5 bases, leaving 14 bases between the germline ends. The CDR3 has 15 residues. The CDR3 coding sequence is TGTGCCAGCAGCTTAGTGGGGGGGTCAGAGACTGAAGCTTTCTTT. It translates to CASSLVGGSETEAFF.

V usage is TRBV7-9 and J usage is TRBJ2-2; no reliable D call. V was clipped by 2 bases and J by 4 bases, with 14 bases between them. Germline CDR1 is SEHNR and CDR2 is FQNEAQ (reference sequence). The CDR3 has 16 residues. The CDR3 here is CASSLIETVGTGELFF. Here the CDR3 DNA reads TGTGCCAGCAGCTTAATCGAGACGGTGGGCACCGGGGAGCTGTTTTTT.